Below are 20 T cell receptor beta chains sequenced from a single sample in a study of immune heterogeneity within non-small cell lung tumors. Template was bulk tumor genomic DNA, roughly 580 ng per sample. Several widely spaced biopsies per primary tumor were taken during surgery. The study enrolled patients with untreated, newly diagnosed non-small cell lung cancer who underwent curative surgery. It was with 32 V and 13 J primers that multiplex PCR amplified TCR beta CDR3. TCRdb processed the multiplex PCR reads anew with MiXCR; each CDR3 protein has one entry. The table lists more than 3,000 distinct CDR3 sequences, 40% to 55% of them singletons. Sequencing was done on a sample of lung tumor tissue. The receptors here all came from a man between 60 and 75 years old with non-small cell lung cancer.

The chain has TRBV15 and TRBJ2-4; D possibly corresponds to TRBD1 (6 bases). The germline CDR1 and CDR2 sequences are LNHNV and YYDKDF (reference sequence). The V gene lost 0 bases and the J gene lost 7 bases, with 13 bases spanning the gap. There are 15 residues in the CDR3. CDR3 coding DNA: TGTGCCACCAGCAGAGATCTGGGGGCCACGAACATTCAGTACTTC. Amino acids: CATSRDLGATNIQYF.

Regarding this clonotype: This may stem from a read error, because a much larger clone lies one nucleotide away. The V call is TRBV30, the J call TRBJ2-5; D is possibly TRBD2 (6 bases). Germline CDR1 is GTSNPN and CDR2 is SVGIG (reference sequence). V lost 5 bases to trimming and J lost 5 bases, with 18 bases between them. The CDR3 extends over 14 amino acids. The CDR3 spells CAWGKSSAWETQYF. CDR3 DNA: TGTGCCTGGGGAAAGTCTAGCGCCTGGGAGACCCAGTACTTC.

As for this clonotype: One base away lies a much larger clone, so this may be a sequencing read error. The V gene is TRBV18, the J gene TRBJ2-3; D gene unclear. Trimming took off 10 bases at V and 2 bases at J, with 7 bases between the two ends. The CDR3 totals 11 residues. Germline V gene data show CDR1 as KGHSH and CDR2 as LQKENI. In DNA, the CDR3 is TGTGCCAACCAAAACACAGATACGCAGTATTTT. Amino acid sequence: CANQNTDTQYF.

This clonotype is categorized as large. The DNA for the CDR3 is TGTGCTAGTGGTTTGGGACTAACAGGGGGTGAGCAGTTCTTC. Its translation: CASGLGLTGGEQFF. The chain combines TRBV12-5 with TRBJ2-1, with TRBD1 matching 8 bases. The V gene end was trimmed by 1 base and the J gene end by 9 bases; junction bases not matched to a gene: 5. Germline V gene data show CDR1 as LGHNT and CDR2 as FRNRAP. The CDR3 extends over 14 amino acids.

Regarding this clonotype: This may arise from a read error, as a much more abundant clone is one base away. This sequence joins TRBV12-3 or TRBV12-4 and TRBJ2-4, with 7 bases identical to TRBD2. The CDR3 loop spans 16 amino acids. The V and J ends lost 6 bases and 3 bases, in that order; junction bases with no gene match: 11. CDR3 nucleotides: TGTGCCAGCAGACCTAGCGGAAAACTAGACAAAAACATTCAGTACTTC. This gives the protein CASRPSGKLDKNIQYF.

This clonotype was counted only a few times. The J gene is TRBJ1-5, the V gene TRBV5-4; the match to TRBD1 covers 8 bases. Germline values: CDR1 SGHNT, CDR2 YYREEE (reference sequence). The V and J ends lost 3 bases and 5 bases, in that order; junction bases with no gene match: 7. This CDR3 contains 15 residues. CDR3 amino acids: CASSCPRTGYQPQHF. DNA for the CDR3: TGTGCCAGCAGCTGTCCCAGGACAGGGTATCAGCCCCAGCATTTT.

This clonotype was detected a few times. V usage is TRBV5-5 and J usage is TRBJ2-2; 7 bases align to TRBD1. This CDR3 comprises 15 residues. Germline V lookup: CDR1 SGHKS, CDR2 YYEKEE (reference sequence). V gave up 0 bases and J gave up 7 bases; unmatched junction bases: 6. DNA for the CDR3: TGTGCCAGCAGCTTGGTAGGGGGCTTAATCGGGGAGCTGTTTTTT. Translation: CASSLVGGLIGELFF.

This clonotype was counted only a few times. The chain uses TRBV30 and TRBJ1-1, with D possibly TRBD1 on 6 matching bases. CDR3 length equals 13 residues. V lost 4 bases, J lost 4 bases, and 13 bases lay in between. Germline V gene data show CDR1 as GTSNPN and CDR2 as SVGIG (reference sequence). In nucleotides, the CDR3 is TGTGCCTGGACACAGGGAGGCGGCACTGAAGCTTTCTTT. It codes for CAWTQGGGTEAFF.

This chain uses TRBV14 with TRBJ1-2; unclear D gene. The germline CDR1 and CDR2 sequences are SGHDN and FVKESK. Trimming left V 1 base short and J 3 bases short, with 9 bases between. This CDR3 is built from 14 residues. In DNA form, the CDR3 reads TGTGCCAGCAGCCAAGGAGACGGCTACTATGGCTACACCTTC. Its translation: CASSQGDGYYGYTF.

In its sample, this clonotype ranks as medium-sized. V usage is TRBV6-2 or TRBV6-3 and J usage is TRBJ2-5, with D tentatively TRBD2 (6 bases). CDR1 and CDR2 (germline): MNHEY, SVGEGT. Trimming shortened V by 7 bases and J by 5 bases, and 11 bases separated the two germline ends. The CDR3 consists of 12 residues. CDR3 DNA: TGTGCCAGCAAGAAGAGCGGGGAGACCCAGTACTTC. This translates into CASKKSGETQYF.

Concerning this clonotype itself: This may come from a read error, since a much larger clone is one base off. V is TRBV5-1 and J is TRBJ2-2; unclear D gene. Germline V gives CDR1 SGHRS, CDR2 YFSETQ. The CDR3 consists of 11 residues. The V gene lost 6 bases and the J gene lost 4 bases, with 4 bases spanning the gap. The CDR3 coding sequence is TGCGCCAGCAATGGCACCGGGGAGCTGTTTTTT. Protein product: CASNGTGELFF.

A word on this clonotype: A much larger clone sits a single nucleotide away, making a read error possible. The gene calls are TRBV11-2 and TRBJ2-1; 7 bases align to TRBD1. Germline trimming cut 1 base from V and 3 bases from J; bases unmatched to any gene: 3. This CDR3 is built from 15 residues. Germline assignment: CDR1 SGHAT and CDR2 FQNNGV. CDR3 residues: CASSLGGQCYNEQFF. DNA of the CDR3: TGTGCCAGCAGCTTAGGGGGACAGTGCTACAATGAGCAGTTCTTC.

The V and J genes are TRBV28 and TRBJ2-7; 7 bases match TRBD2. Per the germline V gene, CDR1 is MDHEN and CDR2 is SYDVKM. The V gene end was trimmed by 3 bases and the J gene end by 4 bases; junction bases not matched to a gene: 18. CDR3 length equals 18 residues. DNA of the CDR3: TGTGCCAGCAGTTTTTTAGAGGGAGGGCCTTCGTTATCATACGAGCAGTACTTC. It specifies CASSFLEGGPSLSYEQYF.

This clonotype was picked up a small number of times. The CDR3 DNA sequence: TGTGCCAGCTCACCTTCTGGGGGTTCGGGCAATGAGCAGTTCTTC. This sequence encodes CASSPSGGSGNEQFF. V gene TRBV18 combines with J gene TRBJ2-1, with D perhaps TRBD1 or TRBD2 (5 bases each). The germline V gene has CDR1 KGHSH and CDR2 LQKENI. V gave up 3 bases and J gave up 6 bases, with 15 bases separating them. The CDR3 covers 15 residues.

By sample share, this clonotype is medium-sized. The rearrangement joins TRBV19 to TRBJ2-7, with 7 nucleotides matching TRBD2. J was trimmed by 1 base and V by 4 bases; bases with no gene match: 4. The CDR3 covers 14 residues. Germline CDR1 and CDR2: LNHDA and SQIVND (reference sequence). Written as DNA, the CDR3 is TGTGCCAGTAGTACTCAGCGGGGTTCCTACGAGCAGTACTTC. Its translation is CASSTQRGSYEQYF.

This clonotype is medium-sized. The chain employs TRBV20-1 and TRBJ2-7; TRBD2 is a possible D gene (5 bases). The CDR3 is made up of 14 amino acids. Germline V lookup: CDR1 DFQATT, CDR2 SNEGSKA (reference sequence). The ends were cut back, 0 bases at V and 2 bases at J, with 11 bases in the middle. The CDR3 nucleotides are TGCAGTGCTAGAGATTCCGTGAGGGCCTACGAGCAGTACTTC. It translates to CSARDSVRAYEQYF.

This clonotype is deemed large. The chain links TRBV2 to TRBJ2-7; TRBD2 matches 12 bases. The trim removed 5 bases at V and 3 bases at J, leaving 11 bases unmatched. The CDR3 runs to 17 residues. Germline V gives CDR1 SNHLY, CDR2 FYNNEI. The CDR3 loop is CASSPTTSGRVFYEQYF. CDR3 sequence (DNA): TGTGCCAGCAGTCCGACGACTAGCGGGAGAGTTTTCTACGAGCAGTACTTC.

The chain combines TRBV24-1 with TRBJ1-1, with 7 bases lining up with TRBD1. The CDR3 is 13 residues long. The germline gives CDR1 KGHDR, CDR2 SFDVKD. With 4 bases clipped from V and 5 bases from J, the junction kept 3 bases outside the gene matches. Written as DNA, the CDR3 is TGTGCCACCAGTGAGCCACAGGGGACTGAAGCTTTCTTT. Its protein product is CATSEPQGTEAFF.

The rearrangement joins TRBV7-9 to TRBJ1-1; 7 bases agree with TRBD1. The germline V gene has CDR1 SEHNR and CDR2 FQNEAQ (reference sequence). The CDR3 has 14 residues. V trimming: 4 bases; J trimming: 3 bases; junction bases outside the gene matches: 5. The CDR3 sequence: CASSSPGGDTEAFF. Here the CDR3 DNA reads TGTGCCAGCAGCTCGCCAGGGGGGGACACTGAAGCTTTCTTT. The whole variable domain, remainder taken from reference TRBV7-9 and TRBJ1-1, is DTGVSQNPRHKITKRGQNVTFRCDPISEHNRLYWYRQTLGQGPEFLTYFQNEAQLEKSRLLSDRFSAERPKGSFSTLEIQRTEQGDSAMYLCASSSPGGDTEAFFGQGTRLTVV.

J is TRBJ1-4 and V is TRBV12-3 or TRBV12-4; D gene unclear. The CDR3 length is 14 residues. The V end was cut by 5 bases, the J end by 4 bases, with 11 bases between. The CDR3 spells CASSTVQNNEKLFF. The CDR3 nucleotides are TGTGCCAGCAGTACGGTTCAGAATAATGAAAAACTGTTTTTT.